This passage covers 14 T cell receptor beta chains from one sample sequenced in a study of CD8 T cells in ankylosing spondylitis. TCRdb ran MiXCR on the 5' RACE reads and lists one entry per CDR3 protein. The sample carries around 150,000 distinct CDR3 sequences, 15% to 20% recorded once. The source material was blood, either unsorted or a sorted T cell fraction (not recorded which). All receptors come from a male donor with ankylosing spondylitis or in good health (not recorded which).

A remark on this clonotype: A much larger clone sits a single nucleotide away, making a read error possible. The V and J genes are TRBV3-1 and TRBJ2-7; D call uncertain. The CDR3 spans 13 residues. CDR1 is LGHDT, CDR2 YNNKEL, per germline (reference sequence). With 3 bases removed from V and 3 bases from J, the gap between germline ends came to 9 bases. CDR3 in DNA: TGTGCCAGCAGCCACGGAGTAGACTACGAGCAGTACTTC. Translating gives CASSHGVDYEQYF.

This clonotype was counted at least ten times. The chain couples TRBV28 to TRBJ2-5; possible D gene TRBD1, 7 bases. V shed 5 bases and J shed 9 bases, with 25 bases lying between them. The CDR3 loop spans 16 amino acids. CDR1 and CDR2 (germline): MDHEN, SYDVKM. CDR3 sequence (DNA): TGTGCCAGCAGTCCCCGGGACTGGGGGCCTCAGGGGGCCCAGTACTTC. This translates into CASSPRDWGPQGAQYF. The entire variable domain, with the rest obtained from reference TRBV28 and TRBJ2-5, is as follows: DVKVTQSSRYLVKRTGEKVFLECVQDMDHENMFWYRQDPGLGLRLIYFSYDVKMKEKGDIPEGYSVSREKKERFSLILESASTNQTSMYLCASSPRDWGPQGAQYFGPGTRLLVL.

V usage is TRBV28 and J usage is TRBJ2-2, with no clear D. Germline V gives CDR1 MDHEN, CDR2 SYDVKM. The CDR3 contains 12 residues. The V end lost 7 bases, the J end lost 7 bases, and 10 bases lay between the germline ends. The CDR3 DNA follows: TGTGCCAGCACAAAGGGCCACGGGGAGCTGTTTTTT. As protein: CASTKGHGELFF.

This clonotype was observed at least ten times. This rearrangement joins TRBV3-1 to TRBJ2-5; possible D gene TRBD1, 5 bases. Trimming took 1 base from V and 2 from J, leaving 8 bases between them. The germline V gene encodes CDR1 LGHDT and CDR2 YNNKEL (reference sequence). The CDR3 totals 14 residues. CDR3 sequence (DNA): TGTGCCAGCAGCCAAGTAACAGGACAAGAGACCCAGTACTTC. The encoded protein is CASSQVTGQETQYF.

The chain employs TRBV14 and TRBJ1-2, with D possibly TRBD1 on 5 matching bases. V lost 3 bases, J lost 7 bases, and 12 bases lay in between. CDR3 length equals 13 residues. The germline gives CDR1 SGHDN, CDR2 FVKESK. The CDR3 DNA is TGTGCCAGCAGCCACCTACAGGAGCCTGGCTACACCTTC. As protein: CASSHLQEPGYTF.

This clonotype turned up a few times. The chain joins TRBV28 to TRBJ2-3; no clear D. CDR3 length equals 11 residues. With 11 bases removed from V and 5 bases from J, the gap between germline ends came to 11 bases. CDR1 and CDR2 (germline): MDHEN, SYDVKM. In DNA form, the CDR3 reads TGTGCCGCGTCTGGATTAGATACGCAGTATTTT. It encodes CAASGLDTQYF.

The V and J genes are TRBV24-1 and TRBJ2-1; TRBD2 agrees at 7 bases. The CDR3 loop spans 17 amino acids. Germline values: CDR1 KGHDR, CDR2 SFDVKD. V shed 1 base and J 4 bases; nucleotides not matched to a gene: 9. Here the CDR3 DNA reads TGTGCCACCAGTGATTTCCGGGCTAGCGGAGATTACAATGAGCAGTTCTTC. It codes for CATSDFRASGDYNEQFF.

The CDR3 is CASRYSTAHYYGYTF. DNA of the CDR3: TGCGCCAGCAGATATTCCACAGCCCATTACTATGGCTACACCTTC. The gene calls are TRBV5-1 and TRBJ1-2; D uncertain. V lost 5 bases to trimming and J lost 3 bases, with 17 bases between them. The CDR3 is 15 amino acids. Germline V gives CDR1 SGHRS, CDR2 YFSETQ.

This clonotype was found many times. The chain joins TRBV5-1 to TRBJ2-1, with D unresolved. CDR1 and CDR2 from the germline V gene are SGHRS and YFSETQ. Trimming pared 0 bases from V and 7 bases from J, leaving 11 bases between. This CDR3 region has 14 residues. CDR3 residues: CASSLELPRNEQFF. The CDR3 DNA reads TGCGCCAGCAGCTTGGAACTCCCTAGGAATGAGCAGTTCTTC.

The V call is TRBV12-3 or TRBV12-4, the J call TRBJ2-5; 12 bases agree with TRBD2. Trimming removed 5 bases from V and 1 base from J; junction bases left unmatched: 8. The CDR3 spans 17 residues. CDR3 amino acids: CASSPILAGGPQETQYF. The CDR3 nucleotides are TGTGCCAGCAGTCCGATCCTAGCGGGAGGGCCCCAAGAGACCCAGTACTTC.

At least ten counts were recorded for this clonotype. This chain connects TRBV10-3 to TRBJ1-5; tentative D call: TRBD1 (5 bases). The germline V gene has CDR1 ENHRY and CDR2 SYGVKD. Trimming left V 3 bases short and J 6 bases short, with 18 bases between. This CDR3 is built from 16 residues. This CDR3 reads CAISESGGGGSQPQHF. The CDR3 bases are TGTGCCATCAGTGAATCAGGTGGTGGGGGAAGTCAGCCCCAGCATTTT.

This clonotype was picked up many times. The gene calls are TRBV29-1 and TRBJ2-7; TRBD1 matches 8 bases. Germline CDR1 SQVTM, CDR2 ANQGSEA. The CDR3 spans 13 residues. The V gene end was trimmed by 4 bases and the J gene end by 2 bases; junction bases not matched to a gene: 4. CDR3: CSVVGTGTYEQYF. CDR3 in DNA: TGCAGCGTTGTTGGGACAGGCACCTACGAGCAGTACTTC.

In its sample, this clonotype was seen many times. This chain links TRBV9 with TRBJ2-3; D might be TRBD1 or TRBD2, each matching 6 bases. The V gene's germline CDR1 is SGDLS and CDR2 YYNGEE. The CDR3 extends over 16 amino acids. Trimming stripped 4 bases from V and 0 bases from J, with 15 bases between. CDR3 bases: TGTGCCAGCAGCCATCCTGGGGGGACAAGCACAGATACGCAGTATTTT. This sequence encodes CASSHPGGTSTDTQYF. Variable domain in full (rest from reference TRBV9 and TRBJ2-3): DSGVTQTPKHLITATGQRVTLRCSPRSGDLSVYWYQQSLDQGLQFLIQYYNGEERAKGNILERFSAQQFPDLHSELNLSSLELGDSALYFCASSHPGGTSTDTQYFGPGTRLTVL.

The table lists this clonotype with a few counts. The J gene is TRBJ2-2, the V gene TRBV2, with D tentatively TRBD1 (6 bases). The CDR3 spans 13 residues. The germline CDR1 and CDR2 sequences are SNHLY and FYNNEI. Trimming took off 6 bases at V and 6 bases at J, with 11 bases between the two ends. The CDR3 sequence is CASRGAHAGELFF. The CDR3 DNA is TGTGCCAGCAGGGGGGCGCATGCCGGGGAGCTGTTTTTT.